This T cell receptor beta chain is from a study of Graves' ophthalmopathy and Graves' hyperthyroidism. Whole-study context: Peripheral blood (taken before any treatment) was collected at initial diagnosis.

In this cohort's terms, stable hyperthyroidism meant no ophthalmopathy by 18 months of follow-up. PBMCs came from more than 8 ml of fresh peripheral blood. This clonotype was seen many times. Amplification of the TCR beta CDR3 regions used RNA transcripts (as template). In the first round, RT-PCR was carried out with HTBI primers, and a multiplex PCR formed the second round. TCRdb reprocessed the multiplex PCR reads with MiXCR, giving one entry per CDR3 protein. This table has 620,000 or so distinct CDR3 sequences, around a fifth appearing once. Germline CDR1 SEHNR, CDR2 FQNEAQ (reference sequence). The V and J ends lost 1 base and 7 bases respectively, with 11 bases between them. The CDR3 is made up of 15 amino acids.

This TCR derives from a woman in her late teens or twenties with stable Graves' hyperthyroidism. Some clones in this sample may be carry-over from other donors' samples. Sequenced material: peripheral blood. J is TRBJ1-6 and V is TRBV7-9, with no clear D. The CDR3 sequence is CASSLVRGYNSPLHF. The CDR3 region has the DNA TGTGCCAGCAGCTTAGTGCGGGGATACAATTCACCCCTCCACTTT.